The rows below give T cell receptor beta chains drawn from one sample of a study of Graves' ophthalmopathy and Graves' hyperthyroidism. TCRdb redid the calling of the multiplex PCR reads with MiXCR, one entry per CDR3 protein. The repertoire holds approximately 700,000 distinct CDR3 sequences, with around 40% as singletons. What was sequenced was peripheral blood. The origin of the receptors is an adult man with Graves' ophthalmopathy. The CDR3 runs from the conserved cysteine through the conserved F or W. The D gene is left open where the match is weak. The size field is filled for only some rows; it gives once, few, many or a size class.

TRBJ1-2	NA	TRBD1	TRBV5-5	TGTGCCAGCAGCTCGGCGGCCCAGGGGGGTTATGGCTACACCTTC	CASSSAAQGGYGYTF
TRBJ1-2	NA	TRBD1	TRBV6-5	TGTGCCAGCGTAGGGACAGGTAGTGTCTACACCTTC	CASVGTGSVYTF
TRBJ2-7	NA	NA	TRBV20-1	TGCAGTGCTAGACCGCCCGGTCGGGGGAGGAGCTCCTACGAGCAGTACTTC	CSARPPGRGRSSYEQYF
TRBJ1-5	NA	TRBD1	TRBV2	TGTGCCAGCAGACAAGGACAGGGCTATCAGCCCCAGCATTTT	CASRQGQGYQPQHF
TRBJ1-6	many	NA	TRBV2	TGTGCCAGCAGCGGGACACTGGATTCACCCCTCCACTTT	CASSGTLDSPLHF
TRBJ1-2	many	TRBD1	TRBV2	TGTGCCAGCAGTGAAGGGGTTACAGGGGTTGACGGCTACACCTTC	CASSEGVTGVDGYTF
TRBJ2-5	few	NA	TRBV7-3	TGTGCCAGCAGCTTAACCTCAGGGTCCCAAGAGACCCAGTACTTC	CASSLTSGSQETQYF
TRBJ1-2	NA	TRBD1	TRBV11-2	TGTGCCAGCAGCTTAGCAAGAGGGGGCACCGGGACAGCCTTCTACACCTTC	CASSLARGGTGTAFYTF
TRBJ1-5	once	TRBD1	TRBV7-3	TGTGCCAGCAGCAGACATCGACAGGGGGCGAGGGTTGGGAATCAGCCCCAGCATTTT	CASSRHRQGARVGNQPQHF
TRBJ1-2	few	NA	TRBV4-3	TGCGCCAGCAGCCAAGATCCCGGCAGCTACTATGGCTACACCTTC	CASSQDPGSYYGYTF
TRBJ2-6	many	NA	TRBV7-2	TGTGCCAGCAGCTTACGAGGGGGGGCTGGGGCCAACGTCCTGACTTTC	CASSLRGGAGANVLTF
TRBJ2-3	NA	NA	TRBV20-1	TGCAGCGCCCCCAGGGGCACAGATACGCAGTATTTT	CSAPRGTDTQYF
TRBJ2-7	NA	TRBD2	TRBV11-1	TGTGCCAGCGGACTAGCGGGAGTCTACGAGCAGTACTTC	CASGLAGVYEQYF
TRBJ2-6	many	NA	TRBV11-3	TGTGCCAGCAGCCAACAGGGTTCTGGGGCCAACGTCCTGACTTTC	CASSQQGSGANVLTF
TRBJ1-1	many	NA	TRBV15	TGTGCCACCAGGACTGAAGCTTTCTTT	CATRTEAFF
TRBJ2-7	NA	TRBD2	TRBV2	TGTGCCAGCAGTTCACTAAGGACTAGCGGGAGTCCTCCCTACGAGCAGTACTTC	CASSSLRTSGSPPYEQYF